This T cell receptor (beta chain) was sequenced for a study of cytomegalovirus exposure and HLA in healthy donors. Broader study findings: Earlier analysis looked at TCR beta V segments, and most were productive about 87% or about 30% of the time.

The CDR3 totals 14 residues. Looked up from germline, CDR1 is MNHEY and CDR2 is SMNVEV (reference sequence). After removal of 2 bases from V and 7 bases from J, the junction contained 1 base not matched to a gene. On this clone: Its antigen remains unidentified.

PCR employed 60 Vbeta and 13 Jbeta primers. Produced via immunoSEQ multiplex PCR; TCRdb's table is partial and in-frame only. With 200,000 to 250,000 clones in the sample, the ten largest clones hold over 0.75%. Sequencing used PBMCs. V gene TRBV27 combines with J gene TRBJ1-4; 10 bases are shared with TRBD1. The clonotype originates from a young woman in good health and CMV-seropositive. The CDR3 reads CASSLRTGGEKLFF. Written as DNA, the CDR3 is TGTGCCAGCAGTTTACGGACAGGGGGTGAAAAACTGTTTTTT.